The TCR beta chain under discussion was sequenced for a study of shared clonotypes between healthy human individuals. The wider study: CD4 naive and memory got three plates each, CD8 naive two, CD8 memory one.

Germline V gene data show CDR1 as LNHDA and CDR2 as SQIVND (reference sequence). The V gene lost 4 bases and the J gene lost 2 bases, with 9 bases spanning the gap. This CDR3 has 14 amino acids. Original data processing: Without quality scores, immunoSEQ junctional reads could not be filtered like full-length reads. Only in-frame clones appear in the TCRdb table, and some are missing; sequencing was by immunoSEQ multiplex PCR. The V and J calls and the clone size are those of that table, but D and trimming were determined from the DNA. The sample lists about 520,000 clones, 90% to 96% seen once, with 0.05% to 0.07% in the top ten.

This TCR was recovered from a woman in her twenties or thirties in good health. The sample taken for sequencing was naive CD4+ T cells sorted from blood. Sample subset: CD45RA+ positively selected. The chain is built from TRBV19 and TRBJ2-1, with D unclear. CDR3 amino acids: CASSTPYPYNEQFF. CDR3 coding DNA: TGTGCCAGTAGTACCCCTTATCCCTACAATGAGCAGTTCTTC. The whole variable domain, filled in from reference TRBV19 and TRBJ2-1, reads DGGITQSPKYLFRKEGQNVTLSCEQNLNHDAMYWYRQDPGQGLRLIYYSQIVNDFQKGDIAEGYSVSREKKESFPLTVTSAQKNPTAFYLCASSTPYPYNEQFFGPGTRLTVL.